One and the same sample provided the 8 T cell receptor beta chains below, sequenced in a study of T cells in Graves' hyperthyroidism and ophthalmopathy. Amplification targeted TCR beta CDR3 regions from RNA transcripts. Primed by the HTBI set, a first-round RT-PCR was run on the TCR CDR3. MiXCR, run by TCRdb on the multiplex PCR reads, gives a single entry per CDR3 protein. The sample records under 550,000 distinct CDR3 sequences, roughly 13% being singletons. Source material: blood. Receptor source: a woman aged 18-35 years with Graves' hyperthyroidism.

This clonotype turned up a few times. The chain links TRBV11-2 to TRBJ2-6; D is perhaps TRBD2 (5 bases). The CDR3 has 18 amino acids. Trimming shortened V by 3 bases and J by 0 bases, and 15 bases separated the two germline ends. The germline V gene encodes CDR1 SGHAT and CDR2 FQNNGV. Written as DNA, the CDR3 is TGTGCCAGCAGCTTTATGGGGAGCACTTACTCTGGGGCCAACGTCCTGACTTTC. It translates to CASSFMGSTYSGANVLTF. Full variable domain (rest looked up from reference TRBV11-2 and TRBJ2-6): EAGVAQSPRYKIIEKRQSVAFWCNPISGHATLYWYQQILGQGPKLLIQFQNNGVVDDSQLPKDRFSAERLKGVDSTLKIQPAKLEDSAVYLCASSFMGSTYSGANVLTFGAGSRLTVL.

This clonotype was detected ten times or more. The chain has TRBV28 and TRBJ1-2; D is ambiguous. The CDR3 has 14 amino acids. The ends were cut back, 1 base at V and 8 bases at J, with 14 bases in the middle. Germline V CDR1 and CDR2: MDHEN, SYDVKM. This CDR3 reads CASSLYSRAEGYTF. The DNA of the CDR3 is TGTGCCAGCAGTTTATATTCTCGGGCAGAGGGCTACACCTTC.

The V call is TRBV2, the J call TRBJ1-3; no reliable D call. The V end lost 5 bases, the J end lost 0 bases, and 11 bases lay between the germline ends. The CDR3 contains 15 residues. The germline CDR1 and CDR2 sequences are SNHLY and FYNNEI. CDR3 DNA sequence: TGTGCCAGCAGTTCGGAGGGTGTCTCTGGAAACACCATATATTTT. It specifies CASSSEGVSGNTIYF. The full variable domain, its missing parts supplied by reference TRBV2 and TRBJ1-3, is EPEVTQTPSHQVTQMGQEVILRCVPISNHLYFYWYRQILGQKVEFLVSFYNNEISEKSEIFDDQFSVERPDGSNFTLKIRSTKLEDSAMYFCASSSEGVSGNTIYFGEGSWLTVV.

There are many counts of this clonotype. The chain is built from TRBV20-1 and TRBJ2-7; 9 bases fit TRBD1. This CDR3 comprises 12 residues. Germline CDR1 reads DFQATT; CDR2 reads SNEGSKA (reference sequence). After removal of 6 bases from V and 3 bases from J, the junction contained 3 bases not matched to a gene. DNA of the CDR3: TGCAGTGCACAGGGGGCCAACTACGAGCAGTACTTC. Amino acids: CSAQGANYEQYF.

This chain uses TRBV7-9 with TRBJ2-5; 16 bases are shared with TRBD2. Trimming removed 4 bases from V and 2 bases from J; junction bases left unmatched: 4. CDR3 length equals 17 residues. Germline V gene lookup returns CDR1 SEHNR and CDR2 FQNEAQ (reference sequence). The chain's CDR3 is CASSSGLAGGRQETQYF. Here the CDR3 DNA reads TGTGCCAGCAGCTCGGGACTAGCGGGAGGGCGGCAAGAGACCCAGTACTTC.

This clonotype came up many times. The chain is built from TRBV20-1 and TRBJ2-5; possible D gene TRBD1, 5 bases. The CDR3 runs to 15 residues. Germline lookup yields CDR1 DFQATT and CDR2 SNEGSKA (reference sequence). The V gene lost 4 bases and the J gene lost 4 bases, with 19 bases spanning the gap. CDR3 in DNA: TGCAGTGCTAAGGACATTCAGGGTTTTGGAGAGACCCAGTACTTC. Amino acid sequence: CSAKDIQGFGETQYF.

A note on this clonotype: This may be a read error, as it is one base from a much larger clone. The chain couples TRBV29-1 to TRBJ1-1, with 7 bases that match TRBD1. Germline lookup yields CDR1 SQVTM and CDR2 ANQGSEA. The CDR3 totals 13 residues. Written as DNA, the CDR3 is TGCAGCGTTGTACAGGGGTTGAACACTGAAGATTTCTTT. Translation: CSVVQGLNTEDFF.

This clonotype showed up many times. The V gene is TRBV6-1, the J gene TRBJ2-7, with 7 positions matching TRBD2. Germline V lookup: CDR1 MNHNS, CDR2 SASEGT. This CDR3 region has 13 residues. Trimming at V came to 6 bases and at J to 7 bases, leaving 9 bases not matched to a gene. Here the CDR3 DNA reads TGTGCCAGCAGACAACACGGACTAGAGGAGCAGTACTTC. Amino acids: CASRQHGLEEQYF.